Listed below are T cell receptor beta chains from one sample, sequenced in a study of T cell changes during pregnancy in multiple sclerosis. Using immunoSEQ multiplex PCR, the repertoire was profiled, and TCRdb retains in-frame clones only, with some absent. The table records under 100,000 clones, over 90% of them present only once. This specimen was peripheral blood, taken in the third trimester of pregnancy. The source is a female donor with multiple sclerosis, enrolled in a pregnancy study. The CDR3 runs from the conserved cysteine through the conserved F or W. A D gene is named only where the DNA matches it firmly. Only part of the rows carry a size: once, few, many, or a class if the clone is expanded.

d_call	cdr3_length	j_call	clone_size	v_call	cdr3_aa	cdr3_nt
TRBD2	15	TRBJ2-3	-	TRBV19	CASSINPTSADTQYF	TGTGCCAGTAGTATAAACCCCACTAGCGCAGATACGCAGTATTTT
-	13	TRBJ2-3	-	TRBV15	CATAGSGGDTQYF	TGTGCCACAGCAGGAAGCGGTGGAGATACGCAGTATTTT
TRBD2	15	TRBJ2-7	-	TRBV10-3	CAISPVSGSSYEQYF	TGTGCCATCAGTCCTGTTAGCGGGAGCTCCTACGAGCAGTACTTC
TRBD1	16	TRBJ1-5	-	TRBV7-6	CASSPGGGTGLQPQHF	TGTGCCAGCAGCCCCGGAGGCGGGACAGGGCTTCAGCCCCAGCATTTT
TRBD1	17	TRBJ1-1	-	TRBV23-1	CASSQLRDRGRGTEAFF	TGCGCCAGCAGTCAACTCCGGGACAGGGGGCGAGGTACTGAAGCTTTCTTT
-	14	TRBJ1-4	-	TRBV25-1	CASSDPRQYEKLFF	TGTGCCAGCAGTGATCCCCGACAGTATGAAAAACTGTTTTTT
TRBD1	16	TRBJ2-7	-	TRBV4-2	CASSQPEGQALYEQYF	TGTGCCAGCAGCCAACCTGAAGGACAGGCGCTCTACGAGCAGTACTTC
-	15	TRBJ2-7	-	TRBV7-6	CASSLRVGTGYEQYF	TGTGCCAGCAGCTTAAGGGTAGGAACAGGGTACGAGCAGTACTTC
-	17	TRBJ2-4	-	TRBV5-6	CASSLIAEPLAKNIQYF	TGTGCCAGCAGCCTCATAGCGGAACCGCTAGCCAAAAACATTCAGTACTTC
TRBD1	14	TRBJ1-2	-	TRBV11-2	CASSLGQGHRGYTF	TGTGCCAGCAGCTTAGGACAGGGACATAGAGGCTACACCTTC
TRBD1	15	TRBJ1-2	-	TRBV11-2	CASTLTTGGVSGYTF	TGTGCCAGCACCCTGACCACAGGGGGGGTCTCTGGCTACACCTTC
TRBD1	16	TRBJ2-2	-	TRBV9	CASSPSGTGMAGELFF	TGTGCCAGCAGCCCATCCGGGACAGGGATGGCCGGGGAGCTGTTTTTT
-	13	TRBJ2-3	-	TRBV4-2	CASSQAGTDTQYF	TGTGCCAGCAGCCAGGCCGGGACTGATACGCAGTATTTT
-	13	TRBJ1-2	-	TRBV5-6	CASSLVQGGGYTF	TGTGCCAGCAGCTTGGTCCAGGGTGGGGGCTACACCTTC
TRBD1	14	TRBJ1-6	-	TRBV6-5	CASSYRQGDSPLHF	TGTGCCAGCAGTTACAGACAGGGGGACTCACCCCTCCACTTT
TRBD2	16	TRBJ2-7	-	TRBV18	CASSPRGAGGINEQYF	TGTGCCAGCTCCCCCCGGGGGGCGGGGGGGATCAACGAGCAGTACTTC
-	15	TRBJ1-1	-	TRBV11-2	CASSLAGGRDTEAFF	TGTGCCAGCAGCTTAGCGGGGGGCAGGGACACTGAAGCTTTCTTT
TRBD2	16	TRBJ2-1	-	TRBV7-9	CASSLVIPSGGLEQFF	TGTGCCAGCAGCTTAGTAATACCTAGCGGGGGCCTTGAGCAGTTCTTC
-	13	TRBJ2-2	-	TRBV7-9	CASRPKGAGELFF	TGTGCCAGCAGGCCGAAGGGAGCCGGGGAGCTGTTTTTT
-	14	TRBJ1-1	-	TRBV5-4	CASSLEAGGTEAFF	TGTGCCAGCAGCTTGGAGGCGGGAGGCACTGAAGCTTTCTTT
TRBD2	17	TRBJ2-5	-	TRBV7-3	CASSLTASSGGQETQYF	TGTGCCAGCAGCTTAACGGCGTCTAGCGGGGGGCAGGAGACCCAGTACTTC
-	15	TRBJ1-1	-	TRBV6-5	CASSYSGDMNTEAFF	TGTGCCAGCAGTTACTCCGGGGACATGAACACTGAAGCTTTCTTT
-	16	TRBJ2-7	-	TRBV19	CASSIEGRGAPGEQYF	TGTGCCAGTAGTATTGAAGGCAGGGGCGCCCCGGGGGAGCAGTACTTC
-	13	TRBJ1-1	-	TRBV30	CAWGRGRGTEAFF	TGTGCCTGGGGGAGAGGTCGAGGCACTGAAGCTTTCTTT
-	15	TRBJ1-6	-	TRBV9	CASSVERDYDSPLHF	TGTGCCAGCAGCGTAGAGAGGGACTATGACTCACCCCTCCACTTT
TRBD1	13	TRBJ1-1	-	TRBV19	CASSQGAGTEAFF	TGTGCCAGTAGTCAGGGGGCAGGGACTGAAGCTTTCTTT
-	18	TRBJ1-1	-	TRBV7-6	CASSPSHAPGASNTEAFF	TGTGCCAGCAGCCCTAGCCACGCACCGGGAGCATCAAACACTGAAGCTTTCTTT
TRBD1	14	TRBJ1-6	-	TRBV4-1	CASSPGQGVSPLHF	TGCGCCAGCAGCCCCGGACAGGGGGTATCACCCCTCCACTTT
-	15	TRBJ1-3	-	TRBV5-6	CASSFQQGSGNTIYF	TGTGCCAGCAGCTTCCAACAGGGCTCTGGAAACACCATATATTTT
TRBD1	15	TRBJ2-1	medium-sized	TRBV10-3	CAISAGQGAYNEQFF	TGTGCCATCAGTGCGGGACAGGGGGCATACAATGAGCAGTTCTTC
TRBD1	15	TRBJ1-2	-	TRBV2	CASSERSGGPGGYTF	TGTGCCAGCAGTGAACGGTCAGGGGGGCCTGGTGGCTACACCTTC
TRBD1	14	TRBJ2-3	once	TRBV5-4	CASSQDRVLDTQYF	TGTGCCAGCAGCCAGGACAGGGTTTTGGATACGCAGTATTTT
-	17	TRBJ1-1	-	TRBV14	CASSHWGVGTENTEAFF	TGTGCCAGCAGCCATTGGGGGGTAGGGACGGAGAACACTGAAGCTTTCTTT
TRBD1	15	TRBJ2-7	-	TRBV6-5	CASSYPGQGTYEQYF	TGTGCCAGCAGTTACCCGGGACAGGGGACCTACGAGCAGTACTTC
-	16	TRBJ1-2	-	TRBV11-2	CASSSGARGPDYGYTF	TGTGCCAGCAGCTCCGGAGCCAGGGGCCCCGACTATGGCTACACCTTC
TRBD1	15	TRBJ1-2	-	TRBV30	CAWAFDRGTNYGYTF	TGTGCCTGGGCTTTCGACAGGGGAACAAACTATGGCTACACCTTC
-	13	TRBJ2-1	-	TRBV7-3	CASSLNIYNEQFF	TGTGCCAGCAGCTTAAACATCTACAATGAGCAGTTCTTC
-	14	TRBJ2-7	-	TRBV5-1	CASSLARESYEQYF	TGCGCCAGCAGCTTGGCCAGGGAATCCTACGAGCAGTACTTC
TRBD1	13	TRBJ2-7	-	TRBV19	CASTGQEAYEQYF	TGTGCCAGTACGGGACAGGAAGCCTACGAGCAGTACTTC
-	13	TRBJ2-7	-	TRBV5-1	CASSLALLYEQYF	TGCGCCAGCAGCTTGGCCCTCCTTTACGAGCAGTACTTC
TRBD1	15	TRBJ2-7	-	TRBV9	CASSVGTGGPYEQYF	TGTGCCAGCAGCGTGGGGACAGGGGGCCCCTACGAGCAGTACTTC
TRBD1	13	TRBJ1-2	-	TRBV5-6	CASSTGQEDGYTF	TGTGCCAGCAGCACTGGACAGGAGGATGGCTACACCTTC
-	16	TRBJ1-1	-	TRBV9	CASSYRAGEGNTEAFF	TGTGCCAGCAGCTACAGGGCGGGGGAAGGGAACACTGAAGCTTTCTTT
-	15	TRBJ2-6	-	TRBV7-6	CASSLDFGGANVLTF	TGTGCCAGCAGCTTAGATTTCGGGGGGGCCAACGTCCTGACTTTC
TRBD1	15	TRBJ1-3	-	TRBV6-5	CASSATGDSGNTIYF	TGTGCCAGCAGCGCAACAGGGGACTCAGGAAACACCATATATTTT
TRBD1	14	TRBJ2-5	-	TRBV6-6	CASSPGQGHETQYF	TGTGCCAGCAGCCCCGGACAGGGCCACGAGACCCAGTACTTC
-	15	TRBJ2-5	-	TRBV5-1	CASSPRDSQGETQYF	TGCGCCAGCAGCCCCCGGGACTCACAGGGGGAGACCCAGTACTTC
-	14	TRBJ2-2	-	TRBV2	CASSEVGGRSELFF	TGTGCCAGCAGTGAAGTCGGGGGGCGTTCGGAGCTGTTTTTT
-	12	TRBJ1-2	once	TRBV6-4	CASRHGEGGYTF	TGTGCCAGCAGACACGGAGAAGGAGGCTACACCTTC
-	18	TRBJ2-3	-	TRBV9	CASSVGSILTTSTDTQYF	TGTGCCAGCAGCGTAGGCTCCATTCTCACTACTAGCACAGATACGCAGTATTTT
-	19	TRBJ2-6	-	TRBV18	CASSPKGTPPWAGANVLTF	TGTGCCAGCTCACCTAAAGGGACTCCGCCTTGGGCTGGGGCCAACGTCCTGACTTTC
-	14	TRBJ2-7	once	TRBV7-2	CASSPGQTRNEQYF	TGTGCCAGCAGCCCGGGACAGACTAGGAACGAGCAGTACTTC